This T cell receptor (beta chain) was identified during a study of human T cells and chemical hapten exposure. Study outcomes and limitations: Significantly more large CDR3 similarity clusters arose among expanded TCRs than among controls.

This clonotype was observed at least ten times. The antigen is unknown. Trimming removed 5 bases at V and 0 bases at J, with 13 bases between. The V gene's germline CDR1 is DFQATT and CDR2 SNEGSKA (reference sequence). The length of the CDR3 is 14 residues. Each cDNA molecule in the library carried unique molecular identifiers. TCRdb re-derived calls from the RACE reads in MiXCR, one entry per CDR3 protein. The sample lists around 74,000 distinct CDR3 sequences, about 31% occurring once. Sample time point: patch test 1, 2 weeks after DPC sensitization. Treatment: therapeutic diphenylcyclopropenone sensitization with weekly scalp DPC. Drawing of blood took place ahead of applying each patch test. Before extraction, the whole blood was not fractionated, and total RNA was taken from it.

The TCR comes from a man aged 35 to 55 with alopecia areata. Some clones in this sample may be carry-over from other donors' samples. The sequencing here drew on whole blood, taken in connection with sensitization to the hapten diphenylcyclopropenone (DPC). This chain joins TRBV20-1 and TRBJ2-5; D remains ambiguous. The CDR3 loop reads CSAPRPNYQETQYF. The CDR3 DNA reads as TGCAGTGCTCCCCGTCCCAATTACCAAGAGACCCAGTACTTC.